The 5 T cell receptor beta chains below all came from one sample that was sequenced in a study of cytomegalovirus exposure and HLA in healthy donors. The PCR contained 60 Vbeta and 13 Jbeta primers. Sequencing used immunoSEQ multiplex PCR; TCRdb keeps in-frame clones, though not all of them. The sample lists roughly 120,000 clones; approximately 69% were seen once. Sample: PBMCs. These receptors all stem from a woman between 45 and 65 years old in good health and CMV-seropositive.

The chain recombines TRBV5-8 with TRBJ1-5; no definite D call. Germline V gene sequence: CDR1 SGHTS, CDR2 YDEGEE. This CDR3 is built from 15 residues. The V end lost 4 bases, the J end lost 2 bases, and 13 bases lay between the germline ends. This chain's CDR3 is CASSKVMEGNQPQHF. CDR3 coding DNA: TGTGCCAGCAGCAAGGTTATGGAGGGCAATCAGCCCCAGCATTTT.

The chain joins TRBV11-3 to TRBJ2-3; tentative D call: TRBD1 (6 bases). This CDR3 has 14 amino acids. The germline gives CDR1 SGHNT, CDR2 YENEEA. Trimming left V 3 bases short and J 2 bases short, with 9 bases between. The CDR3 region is CASSLDSFTDTQYF. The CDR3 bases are TGTGCCAGCAGCTTGGACAGTTTCACAGATACGCAGTATTTT.

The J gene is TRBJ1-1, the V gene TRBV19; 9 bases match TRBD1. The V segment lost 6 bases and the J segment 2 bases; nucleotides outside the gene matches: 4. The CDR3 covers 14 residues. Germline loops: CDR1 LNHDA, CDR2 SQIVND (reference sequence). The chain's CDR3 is CASSETGGNTEAFF. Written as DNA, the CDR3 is TGTGCCAGTAGCGAGACAGGGGGAAACACTGAAGCTTTCTTT.

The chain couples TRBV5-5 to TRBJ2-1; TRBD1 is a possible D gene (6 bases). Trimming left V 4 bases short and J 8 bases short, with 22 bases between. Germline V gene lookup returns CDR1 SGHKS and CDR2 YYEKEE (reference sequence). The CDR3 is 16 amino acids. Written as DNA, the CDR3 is TGTGCCAGCAGCGCATACGAGGATGGGGGCAAGGATGAGCAGTTCTTC. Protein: CASSAYEDGGKDEQFF.

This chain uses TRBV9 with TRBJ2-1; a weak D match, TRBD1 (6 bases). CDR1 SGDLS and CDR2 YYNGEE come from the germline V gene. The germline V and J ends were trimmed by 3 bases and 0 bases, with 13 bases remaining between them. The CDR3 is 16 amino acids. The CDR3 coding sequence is TGTGCCAGCAGCGAGTACAGGGTTAGCTCCTACAATGAGCAGTTCTTC. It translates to CASSEYRVSSYNEQFF.